What follows describes a single T cell receptor (beta chain). This sample is part of a study of memory CD4+ T cells and cytomegalovirus serostatus. Study in general: Healthy Belgian adult donors included about nine CMV-positive and more than 20 CMV-negative people.

Libraries were prepared by immunoSEQ multiplex PCR; TCRdb keeps only in-frame clonotypes and omits some of them. This sample carries tens of thousands of clones, around 85% of them seen once, and the ten largest clones take approximately 0.82%. The CDR3 sequence is 17 residues long. The junction had 6 bases not matched to a gene; V was cut back by 4 bases and J by 2 bases. Looked up from germline, CDR1 is LGHNT and CDR2 is FRNRAP. The sort gate was single viable CD3+CD4+CD8-CD45RO+ cells for memory CD4+ T cells. This receptor was identified in an adult in good health and CMV-seronegative. Sequenced sample: memory CD4+ T cells from blood. The genes are TRBV12-5 and TRBJ2-1, with TRBD2 matching over 12 bases. This chain's CDR3 is CASGSSWTSGAYNEQFF. The CDR3 coding sequence is TGTGCTAGTGGTTCCTCCTGGACTAGCGGGGCCTACAATGAGCAGTTCTTC.